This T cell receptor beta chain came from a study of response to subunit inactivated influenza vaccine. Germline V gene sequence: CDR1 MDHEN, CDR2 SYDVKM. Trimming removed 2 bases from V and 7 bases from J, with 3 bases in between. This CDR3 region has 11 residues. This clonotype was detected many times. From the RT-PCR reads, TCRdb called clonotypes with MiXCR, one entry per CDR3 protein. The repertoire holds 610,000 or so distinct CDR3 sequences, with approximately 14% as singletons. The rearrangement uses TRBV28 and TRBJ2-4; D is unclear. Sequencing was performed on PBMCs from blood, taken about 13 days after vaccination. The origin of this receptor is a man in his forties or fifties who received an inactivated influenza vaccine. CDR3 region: CASSLTNIQYF. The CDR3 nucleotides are TGTGCCAGCAGTTTAACCAACATTCAGTACTTC.